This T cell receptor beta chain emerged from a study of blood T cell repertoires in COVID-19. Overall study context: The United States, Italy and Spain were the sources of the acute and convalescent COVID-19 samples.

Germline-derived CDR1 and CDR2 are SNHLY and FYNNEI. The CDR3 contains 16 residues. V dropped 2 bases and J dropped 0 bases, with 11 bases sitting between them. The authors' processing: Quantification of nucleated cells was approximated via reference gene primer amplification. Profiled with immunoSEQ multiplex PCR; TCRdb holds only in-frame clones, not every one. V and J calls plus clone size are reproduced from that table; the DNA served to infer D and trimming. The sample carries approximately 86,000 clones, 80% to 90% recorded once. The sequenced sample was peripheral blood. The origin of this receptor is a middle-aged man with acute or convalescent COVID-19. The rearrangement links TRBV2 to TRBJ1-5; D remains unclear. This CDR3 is CASSEYGGNSNQPQHF. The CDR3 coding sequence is TGTGCCAGCAGTGAATATGGCGGGAATAGCAATCAGCCCCAGCATTTT.